The clone carrying this TCR beta chain was counted ten times or more. TCR beta CDR3 sequences were amplified from RNA transcripts. A set of HTBI primers served as the primers for a first-round RT-PCR of the TCR CDR3. TCRdb fed the multiplex PCR reads into MiXCR, producing one record per CDR3 protein. The sample has 20,000 to 30,000 distinct CDR3 sequences, around 40% seen once. The data derive from a study of T cells in Graves' hyperthyroidism and ophthalmopathy. Overall study context: Blood was drawn when the patient was first diagnosed and still untreated.

The CDR3 runs to 14 residues. The V segment lost 5 bases and the J segment 4 bases; nucleotides outside the gene matches: 3. Germline loops: CDR1 SGHTA, CDR2 FQGTGA. The sample consisted of blood. The chain has TRBV7-3 and TRBJ2-1; 9 nucleotides align to TRBD1. The TCR comes from a woman younger than 45 with Graves' hyperthyroidism. As DNA, the CDR3 is TGTGCCAGCAGCCAGACAGGGGGGTACAATGAGCAGTTCTTC. This sequence encodes CASSQTGGYNEQFF. Based on the CDR3 plus reference TRBV7-3 and TRBJ2-1, the full variable domain is GAGVSQTPSNKVTEKGKYVELRCDPISGHTALYWYRQSLGQGPEFLIYFQGTGAADDSGLPNDRFFAVRPEGSVSTLKIQRTERGDSAVYLCASSQTGGYNEQFFGPGTRLTVL.